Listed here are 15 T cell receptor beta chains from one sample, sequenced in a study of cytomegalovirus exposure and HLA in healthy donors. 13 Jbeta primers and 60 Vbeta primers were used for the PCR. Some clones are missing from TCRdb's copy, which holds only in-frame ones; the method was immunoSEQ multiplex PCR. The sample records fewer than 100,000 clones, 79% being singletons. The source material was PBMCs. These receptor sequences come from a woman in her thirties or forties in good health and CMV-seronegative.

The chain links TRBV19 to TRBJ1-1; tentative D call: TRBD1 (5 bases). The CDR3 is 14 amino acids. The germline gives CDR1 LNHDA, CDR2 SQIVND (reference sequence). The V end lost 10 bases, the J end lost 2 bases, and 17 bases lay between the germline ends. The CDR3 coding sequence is TGTGCCACCACCTATTCGGACACTAACACTGAAGCTTTCTTT. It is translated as CATTYSDTNTEAFF.

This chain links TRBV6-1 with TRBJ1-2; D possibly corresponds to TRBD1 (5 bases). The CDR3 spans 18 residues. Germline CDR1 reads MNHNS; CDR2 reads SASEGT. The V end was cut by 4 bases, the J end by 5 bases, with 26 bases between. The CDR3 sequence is CASSGTGTTIGREYGYTF. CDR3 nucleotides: TGTGCCAGCAGTGGTACCGGGACGACGATCGGGCGGGAATATGGCTACACCTTC.

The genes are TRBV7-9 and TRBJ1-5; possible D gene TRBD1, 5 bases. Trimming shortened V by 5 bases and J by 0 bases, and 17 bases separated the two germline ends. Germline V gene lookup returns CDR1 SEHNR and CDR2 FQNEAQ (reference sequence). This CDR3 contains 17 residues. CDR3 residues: CASSGDWGVDSNQPQHF. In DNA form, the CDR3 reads TGTGCCAGCAGCGGGGACTGGGGGGTGGATAGCAATCAGCCCCAGCATTTT.

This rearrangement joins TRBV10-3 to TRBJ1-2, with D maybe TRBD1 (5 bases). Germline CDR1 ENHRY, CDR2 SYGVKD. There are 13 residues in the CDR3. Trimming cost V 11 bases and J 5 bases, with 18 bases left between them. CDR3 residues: CAAVGAPEYGYTF. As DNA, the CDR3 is TGTGCCGCCGTAGGGGCCCCGGAGTATGGCTACACCTTC.

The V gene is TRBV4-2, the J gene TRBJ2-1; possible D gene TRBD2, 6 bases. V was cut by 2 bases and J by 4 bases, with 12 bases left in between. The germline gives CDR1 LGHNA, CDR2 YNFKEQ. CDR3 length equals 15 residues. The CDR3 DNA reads TGTGCCAGCAGCCAATTAGCGGCCAGTTACAATGAGCAGTTCTTC. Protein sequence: CASSQLAASYNEQFF.

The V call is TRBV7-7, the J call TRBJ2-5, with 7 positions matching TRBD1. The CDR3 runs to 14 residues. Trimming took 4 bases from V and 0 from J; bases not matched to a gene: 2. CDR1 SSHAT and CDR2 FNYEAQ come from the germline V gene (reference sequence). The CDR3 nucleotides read TGTGCCAGCAGCTCGGGACAGAACCAAGAGACCCAGTACTTC. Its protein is CASSSGQNQETQYF.

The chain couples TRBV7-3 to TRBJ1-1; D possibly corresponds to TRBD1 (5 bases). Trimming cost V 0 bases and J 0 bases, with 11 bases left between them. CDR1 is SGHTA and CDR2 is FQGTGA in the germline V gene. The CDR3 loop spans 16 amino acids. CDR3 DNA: TGTGCCAGCAGCTTAACCAGGGAGGTAATGAACACTGAAGCTTTCTTT. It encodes CASSLTREVMNTEAFF.

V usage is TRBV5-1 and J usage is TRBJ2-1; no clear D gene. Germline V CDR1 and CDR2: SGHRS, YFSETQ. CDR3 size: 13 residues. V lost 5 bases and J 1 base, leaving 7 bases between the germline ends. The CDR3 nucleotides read TGCGCCAGCAGATTTTCTTCCTACAATGAGCAGTTCTTC. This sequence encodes CASRFSSYNEQFF.

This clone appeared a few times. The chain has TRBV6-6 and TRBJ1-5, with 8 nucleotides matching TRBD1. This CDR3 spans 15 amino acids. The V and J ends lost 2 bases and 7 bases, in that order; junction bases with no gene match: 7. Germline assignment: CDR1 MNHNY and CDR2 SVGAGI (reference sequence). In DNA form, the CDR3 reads TGTGCCAGCAGTTACGAGGGGACAGGTGGCCAGCCCCAGCATTTT. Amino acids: CASSYEGTGGQPQHF.

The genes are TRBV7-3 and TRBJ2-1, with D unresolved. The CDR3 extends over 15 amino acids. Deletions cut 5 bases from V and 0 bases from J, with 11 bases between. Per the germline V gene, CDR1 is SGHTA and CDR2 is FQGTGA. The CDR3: CASSPQSSSYNEQFF. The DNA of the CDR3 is TGTGCCAGCAGCCCTCAATCCAGCTCCTACAATGAGCAGTTCTTC.

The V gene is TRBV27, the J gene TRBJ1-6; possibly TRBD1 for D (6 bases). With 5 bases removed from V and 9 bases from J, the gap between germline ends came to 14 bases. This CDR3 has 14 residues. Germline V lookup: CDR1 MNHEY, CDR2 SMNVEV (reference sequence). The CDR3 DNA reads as TGTGCCAGCAGTGGATTTTCAGGGGTTTCACCCCTCCACTTT. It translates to CASSGFSGVSPLHF.

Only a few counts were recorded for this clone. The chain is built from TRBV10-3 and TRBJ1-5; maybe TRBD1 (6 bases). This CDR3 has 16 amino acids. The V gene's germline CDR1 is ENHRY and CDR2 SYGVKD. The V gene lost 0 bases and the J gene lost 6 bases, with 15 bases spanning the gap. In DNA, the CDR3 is TGTGCCATCAGTGAGTCACGGGCAGGGGCTGGTCAGCCCCAGCATTTT. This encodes CAISESRAGAGQPQHF.

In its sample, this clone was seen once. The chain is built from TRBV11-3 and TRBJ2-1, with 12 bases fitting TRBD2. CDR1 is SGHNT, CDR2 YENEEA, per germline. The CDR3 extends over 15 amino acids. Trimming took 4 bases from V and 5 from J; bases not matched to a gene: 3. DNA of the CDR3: TGTGCCAGCAGCTCCCGGACTAGCGGGGACAATGAGCAGTTCTTC. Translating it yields CASSSRTSGDNEQFF.

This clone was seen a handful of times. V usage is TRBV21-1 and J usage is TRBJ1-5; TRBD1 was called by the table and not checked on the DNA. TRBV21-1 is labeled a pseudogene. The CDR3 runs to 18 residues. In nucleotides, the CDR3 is TGTGCCAGCAGCGCAAATCCAAGACAGGCGACTAGCAATCAGCCCCAGCATTTT. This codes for CASSANPRQATSNQPQHF.

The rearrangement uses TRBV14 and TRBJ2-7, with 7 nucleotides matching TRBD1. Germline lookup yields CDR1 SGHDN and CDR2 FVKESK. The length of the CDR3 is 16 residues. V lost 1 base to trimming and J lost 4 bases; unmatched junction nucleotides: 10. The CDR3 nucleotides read TGTGCCAGCAGCCAAGGAACTGGGACAGTTTCGTACGAGCAGTACTTC. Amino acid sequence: CASSQGTGTVSYEQYF.